These 12 T cell receptor beta chains were sequenced from one sample in a study of blood T cell repertoires in COVID-19 (dated by TCRdb to between 2020 and 2021). Receptors were amplified or captured by the immunoSEQ multiplex PCR assay. Not all clones reach the TCRdb copy of this immuneACCESS table, which keeps in-frame sequences only. Checked studies attribute under half of the gap to unresolved V genes and leave the rest unexplained. The sample has about 360,000 clones on record, around 86% of them singletons. The top ten clones comprise over 2.5% of the sample. The sample was peripheral blood. The receptors were sampled from a human donor in a cohort sampled during active COVID-19.

V usage is TRBV4-1 and J usage is TRBJ1-2; a possible D gene is TRBD1 (5 bases). Germline-derived CDR1 and CDR2 are MGHRA and YSYEKL. V was cut by 3 bases and J by 8 bases, with 16 bases left in between. This CDR3 region has 14 residues. CDR3 nucleotide sequence: TGCGCCAGCAGCCACACCCTGGGGGGTCCGGGCTACACCTTC. This translates into CASSHTLGGPGYTF.

The rearrangement uses TRBV4-1 and TRBJ2-5; 9 nucleotides agree with TRBD1. The germline V gene has CDR1 MGHRA and CDR2 YSYEKL. V trimming: 4 bases; J trimming: 5 bases; junction bases outside the gene matches: 5. The length of the CDR3 is 14 residues. CDR3 coding DNA: TGCGCCAGCAGCCGCGACAGGGGGAGGGAGACCCAGTACTTC. Its translation is CASSRDRGRETQYF.

V usage is TRBV3-1 (or the pseudogene TRBV3-2) and J usage is TRBJ1-4; D is unresolved. CDR1 and CDR2 from the germline V gene are LGHDT and YNNKEL (reference sequence). This CDR3 contains 16 residues. Trimming left V 1 base short and J 4 bases short, with 13 bases between. In nucleotides, the CDR3 is TGTGCCAGCAGCCAAGGTTTGCAGGTTTATAATGAAAAACTGTTTTTT. Translating it yields CASSQGLQVYNEKLFF.

The chain recombines TRBV19 with TRBJ2-7; the match to TRBD2 covers 7 bases. Per germline, CDR1 LNHDA and CDR2 SQIVND (reference sequence). The CDR3 has 14 residues. The J segment lost 5 bases and the V segment lost 10 bases, leaving 14 bases of the junction unmatched. CDR3 loop: CATAGDYLQNEQYF. CDR3 DNA sequence: TGTGCCACCGCCGGGGACTACCTTCAGAACGAGCAGTACTTC.

The chain employs TRBV11-2 and TRBJ1-2; D possibly corresponds to TRBD1 (5 bases). Trimming removed 3 bases from V and 7 bases from J, with 12 bases in between. Germline V gene lookup returns CDR1 SGHAT and CDR2 FQNNGV. The CDR3 spans 13 residues. The CDR3 sequence: CASSFQQVSGYTF. CDR3 nucleotides: TGTGCCAGCAGCTTTCAACAGGTATCTGGCTACACCTTC.

The chain has TRBV20-1 and TRBJ2-1; TRBD2 is a possible D gene (5 bases). V was shortened by 3 bases and J by 8 bases, with 8 bases between the two germline ends. The CDR3 has 11 amino acids. CDR1 is DFQATT, CDR2 SNEGSKA, per germline (reference sequence). The CDR3 region is CSARRSDEQFF. The CDR3 region has the DNA TGCAGTGCTAGGCGTAGCGATGAGCAGTTCTTC.

V gene TRBV3-1 (or the pseudogene TRBV3-2) combines with J gene TRBJ2-2, with D possibly TRBD1 on 5 matching bases. Trimming pared 7 bases from V and 4 bases from J, leaving 16 bases between. Per the germline V gene, CDR1 is LGHDT and CDR2 is YNNKEL (reference sequence). This CDR3 is 15 amino acids long. The CDR3 DNA sequence: TGTGCCAGCACCCTTGGTGGTAGGGGCACCGGGGAGCTGTTTTTT. Translation: CASTLGGRGTGELFF.

The rearrangement uses TRBV4-1 and TRBJ1-5, with a weak D call TRBD1 (5 bases). V shed 0 bases and J shed 4 bases, with 19 bases lying between them. This CDR3 has 18 amino acids. CDR1 MGHRA and CDR2 YSYEKL come from the germline V gene. In DNA form, the CDR3 reads TGCGCCAGCAGCCAAGATCGCTTTTTACAGGAACTAAATCAGCCCCAGCATTTT. This translates into CASSQDRFLQELNQPQHF.

Details on this clone: One junction end does not reproduce the germline sequence, and a read error may be involved. The gene calls are TRBV3-1 (or the pseudogene TRBV3-2) and TRBJ2-1, with a possible D match to TRBD2 (5 bases). Germline V gene data show CDR1 as LGHDT and CDR2 as YNNKEL (reference sequence). There are 15 residues in the CDR3. The CDR3 sequence is CASSQVSGSHNEQFF. The DNA of the CDR3 is TGTGCCAGCAGCCAAGTCAGCGGCTCCCACAATGAGCAGTTCTTC.

This clone was recorded only once. The chain recombines TRBV29-1 with TRBJ2-1; 9 nucleotides line up with TRBD2. Per germline, CDR1 SQVTM and CDR2 ANQGSEA. The CDR3 has 15 amino acids. V shed 3 bases, J shed 2 bases, and the junction held 5 bases outside the gene matches. Written as DNA, the CDR3 is TGCAGCGTTGAGGGGCTAGCGGGACCCTACAATGAGCAGTTCTTC. Its protein product is CSVEGLAGPYNEQFF.

The V call is TRBV28, the J call TRBJ1-2, with D unresolved. Trimming pared 5 bases from V and 0 bases from J, leaving 7 bases between. The CDR3 loop spans 13 amino acids. Per the germline V gene, CDR1 is MDHEN and CDR2 is SYDVKM. The CDR3 sequence is CASSQSSNYGYTF. CDR3 DNA sequence: TGTGCCAGCAGTCAATCATCTAACTATGGCTACACCTTC.

CDR3 protein: CASSYGQGINSPLHF. For the CDR3, the DNA is TGTGCCAGCAGTTACGGACAAGGGATCAATTCACCCCTCCACTTT. The rearrangement joins TRBV6-5 to TRBJ1-6; TRBD1 is a possible D gene (5 bases). This CDR3 spans 15 amino acids. V gave up 2 bases and J gave up 7 bases, with 12 bases separating them. The V gene's germline CDR1 is MNHEY and CDR2 SVGAGI.